One sample yielded the 29 T cell receptor beta chains listed below, sequenced in a study of beta chain features in type 1 diabetes. Of the isolated RNA, all was reverse transcribed, and so the sequenced material was expressed TCRB transcripts. Some clones are missing from TCRdb's copy, which holds only in-frame ones; the method was immunoSEQ multiplex PCR. The sample contains approximately 150,000 clones, approximately 8.4% of which appear only once. Source material: central memory CD4+ T cells from blood. Source of these receptors: a woman aged 18-29 years in good health.

This clone was counted between two and nine times. The chain links TRBV7-9 to TRBJ2-1, with 7 bases matching TRBD2. The CDR3 totals 15 residues. Per germline, CDR1 SEHNR and CDR2 FQNEAQ (reference sequence). J was trimmed by 0 bases and V by 4 bases; bases with no gene match: 3. In nucleotides, the CDR3 is TGTGCCAGCAGCTGGAGCGGGGCCTCCTACAATGAGCAGTTCTTC. Amino acid sequence: CASSWSGASYNEQFF.

There are many counts of this clone. The V and J genes are TRBV6-1 and TRBJ1-5; 7 nucleotides line up with TRBD1. The CDR3 extends over 12 amino acids. From germline, CDR1 is MNHNS and CDR2 SASEGT. The J segment lost 7 bases and the V segment lost 6 bases, leaving 3 bases of the junction unmatched. The CDR3 DNA sequence: TGTGCCAGCAGCCCACAGGGGCAGCCCCAGCATTTT. This encodes CASSPQGQPQHF.

The table lists this clone with many counts. The rearrangement uses TRBV7-2 and TRBJ1-5, with no clear D. Germline CDR1 SGHTA, CDR2 FQGNSA. The CDR3 is made up of 14 amino acids. V lost 8 bases to trimming and J lost 2 bases, with 13 bases between them. DNA for the CDR3: TGTGCCAGCTCGACTACGGTCGGCAATCAGCCCCAGCATTTT. As protein: CASSTTVGNQPQHF.

This clone was counted at least ten times. The gene calls are TRBV29-1 and TRBJ1-1; no clear D gene. CDR3 size: 14 residues. Trimming left V 4 bases short and J 1 base short, with 13 bases between. The germline V gene has CDR1 SQVTM and CDR2 ANQGSEA. The CDR3 DNA reads TGCAGCGTTGGGCTCACCACAGCGAACACTGAAGCTTTCTTT. Translating it yields CSVGLTTANTEAFF.

The J gene is TRBJ1-5, the V gene TRBV5-1; possible D gene TRBD1, 5 bases. This CDR3 contains 15 residues. Germline V CDR1 and CDR2: SGHRS, YFSETQ. Deletions cut 2 bases from V and 4 bases from J, with 13 bases between. The CDR3 here is CASSFRPGGNQPQHF. The CDR3 nucleotides are TGCGCCAGCAGCTTCCGCCCCGGGGGTAATCAGCCCCAGCATTTT. The entire variable domain, with the rest obtained from reference TRBV5-1 and TRBJ1-5, is as follows: KAGVTQTPRYLIKTRGQQVTLSCSPISGHRSVSWYQQTPGQGLQFLFEYFSETQRNKGNFPGRFSGRQFSNSRSEMNVSTLELGDSALYLCASSFRPGGNQPQHFGDGTRLSIL.

This rearrangement joins TRBV4-3 to TRBJ1-2; weak D call: TRBD1 (6 bases). This CDR3 comprises 15 residues. Per the germline V gene, CDR1 is LGHNA and CDR2 is YSLEER. Trimming pared 2 bases from V and 6 bases from J, leaving 16 bases between. For the CDR3, the DNA is TGCGCCAGCAGCCAAAGGCCAACAGGGCAAAATGGCTACACCTTC. Translating it yields CASSQRPTGQNGYTF.

The chain uses TRBV11-2 and TRBJ1-3, with D unclear. Germline V CDR1 and CDR2: SGHAT, FQNNGV. V was cut by 0 bases and J by 0 bases, with 9 bases left in between. The CDR3 is 16 residues long. CDR3 nucleotides: TGTGCCAGCAGCTTAGACCCCCTGAGCTCTGGAAACACCATATATTTT. It yields the protein CASSLDPLSSGNTIYF.

This chain links TRBV11-2 with TRBJ2-5; 7 bases fit TRBD2. V was pared by 6 bases and J by 1 base, with 5 bases of the junction left unmatched. The CDR3 is 14 amino acids. The V gene's germline CDR1 is SGHAT and CDR2 FQNNGV. This chain's CDR3 is CASRFGGSQETQYF. The CDR3 nucleotides read TGTGCCAGCAGATTCGGGGGGTCCCAAGAGACCCAGTACTTC.

This clone was seen at least ten times. No conserved phenylalanine or tryptophan ends this CDR3, so it is likely a read error. No DNA is shown, since the ends of the CDR3 on it are uncertain; the CDR3 is the one TCRdb lists. V and J are TRBV28 and TRBJ1-1; the table assigns TRBD1, which was not confirmed against the DNA. Germline V gives CDR1 MDHEN, CDR2 SYDVKM. The CDR3 has 11 residues if both end residues are counted. This chain's CDR3 is CASRGLGHSLL.

This clone was detected ten times or more. This rearrangement joins TRBV2 to TRBJ2-7, with 7 bases identical to TRBD2. CDR3 length: 14 residues. CDR1 SNHLY and CDR2 FYNNEI come from the germline V gene. V was pared by 6 bases and J by 4 bases, with 9 bases of the junction left unmatched. The CDR3 bases are TGTGCCAGCAGGTTCCGAGCGGGGTATTACGAGCAGTACTTC. Protein sequence: CASRFRAGYYEQYF.

This clone was counted a few times. The genes are TRBV4-1 and TRBJ1-1, with D possibly TRBD1 on 6 matching bases. CDR3 size: 20 residues. Germline lookup yields CDR1 MGHRA and CDR2 YSYEKL. V lost 1 base to trimming and J lost 0 bases, with 24 bases between them. CDR3 DNA: TGCGCCAGCAGCCAAGCCCCCCAGGGTGGGAGGGGGGGGGTGAACACTGAAGCTTTCTTT. Amino acids: CASSQAPQGGRGGVNTEAFF.

The chain employs TRBV5-1 and TRBJ2-7; TRBD2 aligns across 7 bases. The CDR3 extends over 15 amino acids. Germline CDR1 is SGHRS and CDR2 is YFSETQ. V shed 4 bases and J 4 bases; nucleotides not matched to a gene: 11. For the CDR3, the DNA is TGCGCCAGCAGCCCGGTCGAGCGGGGAGCATACGAGCAGTACTTC. Its translation: CASSPVERGAYEQYF.

J is TRBJ2-1 and V is TRBV18; D is ambiguous. The germline CDR1 and CDR2 sequences are KGHSH and LQKENI. The CDR3 covers 14 residues. V lost 2 bases and J lost 4, with 9 bases in between. The CDR3 here is CASSPTEPYNEQFF. The CDR3, as DNA: TGTGCCAGCTCACCAACGGAGCCTTACAATGAGCAGTTCTTC.

The chain employs TRBV13 and TRBJ2-3, with 10 bases lining up with TRBD2. Losses at the gene ends were 5 bases for V and 7 bases for J; bases not matched to a gene: 9. The CDR3 consists of 15 residues. CDR1 is PRHDT and CDR2 is FYEKMQ in the germline V gene (reference sequence). CDR3 in amino acids: CASSRGTSAQHTQYF. For the CDR3, the DNA is TGTGCCAGCAGCAGAGGGACTAGCGCACAACATACGCAGTATTTT.

This chain joins TRBV19 and TRBJ2-3, with 8 positions matching TRBD2. Unmatched junction bases numbered 6, after V lost 6 bases and J lost 1 base. The CDR3 length is 15 residues. Germline V gene lookup returns CDR1 LNHDA and CDR2 SQIVND (reference sequence). As DNA, the CDR3 is TGTGCCAGTAGAGGCTCTAGCGGGCGCACAGATACGCAGTATTTT. This codes for CASRGSSGRTDTQYF. Supplemented by reference TRBV19 and TRBJ2-3, the full variable domain reads DGGITQSPKYLFRKEGQNVTLSCEQNLNHDAMYWYRQDPGQGLRLIYYSQIVNDFQKGDIAEGYSVSREKKESFPLTVTSAQKNPTAFYLCASRGSSGRTDTQYFGPGTRLTVL.

The chain uses TRBV27 and TRBJ2-6; 9 bases agree with TRBD1. The V and J ends lost 8 bases and 1 base, in that order; junction bases with no gene match: 9. Germline V CDR1 and CDR2: MNHEY, SMNVEV (reference sequence). This CDR3 is built from 17 residues. CDR3: CASATGQGISGANVLTF. The CDR3, as DNA: TGTGCCAGCGCAACGGGACAGGGTATTTCTGGGGCCAACGTCCTGACTTTC.

There are many counts of this clone. The chain joins TRBV5-1 to TRBJ2-1; no reliable D call. Per the germline V gene, CDR1 is SGHRS and CDR2 is YFSETQ. The CDR3 is 15 amino acids. V was pared by 3 bases and J by 0 bases, with 10 bases between. CDR3 residues: CASSSYPSSYNEQFF. Written as DNA, the CDR3 is TGCGCCAGCAGCTCCTACCCAAGCTCCTACAATGAGCAGTTCTTC.

This CDR3 is CASSLGDRDNSPLHF. In DNA form, the CDR3 reads TGTGCCAGCAGCCTCGGGGACAGGGATAATTCACCCCTCCACTTT. The chain is built from TRBV4-2 and TRBJ1-6, with 9 bases fitting TRBD1. V was clipped by 4 bases and J by 5 bases; unmatched bases: 3. In germline, CDR1 is LGHNA, CDR2 YNFKEQ. The length of the CDR3 is 15 residues.

The genes are TRBV9 and TRBJ2-1; TRBD2 might be the D (5 bases). Germline V gene data show CDR1 as SGDLS and CDR2 as YYNGEE. The ends were cut back, 7 bases at V and 10 bases at J, with 12 bases in the middle. This CDR3 region has 11 residues. The CDR3 region has the DNA TGTGCCAGCGGCCGGGAAAGAGAGCAGTTCTTC. Protein: CASGREREQFF. Together with reference TRBV9 and TRBJ2-1, the CDR3 gives the full variable domain: DSGVTQTPKHLITATGQRVTLRCSPRSGDLSVYWYQQSLDQGLQFLIQYYNGEERAKGNILERFSAQQFPDLHSELNLSSLELGDSALYFCASGREREQFFGPGTRLTVL.

This clone was observed at least ten times. V gene TRBV7-9 combines with J gene TRBJ2-2, with a weak D call TRBD1 (5 bases). This CDR3 has 12 residues. Germline loops: CDR1 SEHNR, CDR2 FQNEAQ (reference sequence). Trimming took off 8 bases at V and 5 bases at J, with 9 bases between the two ends. The CDR3 here is CASQGSTGELFF. CDR3 coding DNA: TGTGCCAGCCAGGGAAGTACCGGGGAGCTGTTTTTT.

The chain employs TRBV30 and TRBJ2-1, with D perhaps matching TRBD2 (5 bases). There are 12 residues in the CDR3. Germline values: CDR1 GTSNPN, CDR2 SVGIG (reference sequence). V lost 4 bases, J lost 5 bases, and 9 bases lay in between. Written as DNA, the CDR3 is TGTGCCTGGAAGCGGACCGACAATGAGCAGTTCTTC. Protein product: CAWKRTDNEQFF.

This clone occurred a few times. The rearrangement links TRBV9 to TRBJ2-7, with D perhaps TRBD1 (6 bases). Germline V gene sequence: CDR1 SGDLS, CDR2 YYNGEE. Deletions cut 4 bases from V and 0 bases from J, with 11 bases between. This CDR3 is built from 14 residues. CDR3 nucleotide sequence: TGTGCCAGCAGCCCAGGGGTTGGCTCCTACGAGCAGTACTTC. Protein: CASSPGVGSYEQYF.

This clone was seen a few times. Other nucleotide sequences from this sample produce the same CDR3. The V gene is TRBV11-2, the J gene TRBJ2-1; 7 bases map to TRBD2. CDR1 SGHAT and CDR2 FQNNGV come from the germline V gene. Trimming cost V 2 bases and J 9 bases; bases outside gene matches: 7. The CDR3 contains 14 residues. As DNA, the CDR3 is TGTGCCAGCAGCTTACGACTAGCAGAAGGTGAGCAGTTCTTC. Its protein product is CASSLRLAEGEQFF.

This clone has only a few counts. The gene calls are TRBV7-9 and TRBJ2-2; D perhaps matches TRBD1 (6 bases). V was pared by 4 bases and J by 6 bases, with 12 bases between. This CDR3 is 14 amino acids long. Germline V gives CDR1 SEHNR, CDR2 FQNEAQ (reference sequence). DNA of the CDR3: TGTGCCAGCAGCTCGGACAGAGACGCCGGGGAGCTGTTTTTT. Translated, it gives CASSSDRDAGELFF.

The chain joins TRBV7-2 to TRBJ2-7, with TRBD1 as a possible D gene (6 bases). CDR1 SGHTA and CDR2 FQGNSA come from the germline V gene. This CDR3 has 15 amino acids. Trimming pared 4 bases from V and 0 bases from J, leaving 13 bases between. In DNA form, the CDR3 reads TGTGCCAGCAGCTCAACGACAGGCAGCTCCTACGAGCAGTACTTC. It translates to CASSSTTGSSYEQYF.

This clone was counted between two and nine times. This chain joins TRBV18 and TRBJ2-2; 7 bases are shared with TRBD1. The CDR3 is made up of 16 amino acids. V gave up 6 bases and J gave up 4 bases; unmatched junction bases: 11. The V gene's germline CDR1 is KGHSH and CDR2 LQKENI. DNA for the CDR3: TGTGCCAGCTCGGCACGGGGACAGTCGGGCACCGGGGAGCTGTTTTTT. Protein sequence: CASSARGQSGTGELFF.

This clone was seen a few times. The chain is built from TRBV29-1 and TRBJ1-2, with D possibly matching TRBD1 (5 bases). V lost 4 bases and J 5 bases, leaving 11 bases between the germline ends. The CDR3 is 12 amino acids. Germline CDR1 SQVTM, CDR2 ANQGSEA. The CDR3 DNA reads as TGCAGCGTTGGTGTCCCAGGGTATGGCTACACCTTC. Amino acid sequence: CSVGVPGYGYTF.

The V gene is TRBV5-6, the J gene TRBJ2-4; the match to TRBD2 covers 8 bases. Looked up from germline, CDR1 is SGHDT and CDR2 is YYEEEE. Trimming took 0 bases from V and 11 from J; bases not matched to a gene: 4. The CDR3 spans 13 residues. The DNA of the CDR3 is TGTGCCAGCAGCTTGGCCGGGAGGGCATTTCAGTACTTC. It encodes CASSLAGRAFQYF.

This clone was recorded a few times. This chain joins TRBV19 and TRBJ1-1, with D maybe TRBD1 (6 bases). The CDR3 is 12 amino acids. Germline V gene lookup returns CDR1 LNHDA and CDR2 SQIVND (reference sequence). V was shortened by 8 bases and J by 8 bases, with 15 bases between the two germline ends. The CDR3 DNA sequence: TGTGCCAGTCGTCGGGGGGGCGGAGAAGCTTTCTTT. It is translated as CASRRGGGEAFF.